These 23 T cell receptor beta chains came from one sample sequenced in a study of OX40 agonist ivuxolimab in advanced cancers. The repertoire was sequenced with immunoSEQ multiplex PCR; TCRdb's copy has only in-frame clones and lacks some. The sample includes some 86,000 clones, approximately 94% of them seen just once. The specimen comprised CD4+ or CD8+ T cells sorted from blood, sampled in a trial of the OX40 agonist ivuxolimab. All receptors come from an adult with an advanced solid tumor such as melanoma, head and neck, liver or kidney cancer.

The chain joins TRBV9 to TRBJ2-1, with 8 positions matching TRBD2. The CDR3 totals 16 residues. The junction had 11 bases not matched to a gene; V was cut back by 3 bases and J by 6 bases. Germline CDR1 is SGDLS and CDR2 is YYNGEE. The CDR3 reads CASSAKSGRNINEQFF. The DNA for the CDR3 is TGTGCCAGCAGCGCCAAAAGCGGGAGAAACATCAATGAGCAGTTCTTC.

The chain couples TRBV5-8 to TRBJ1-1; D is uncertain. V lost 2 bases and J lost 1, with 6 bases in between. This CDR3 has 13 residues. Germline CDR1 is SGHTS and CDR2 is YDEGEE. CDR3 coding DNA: TGTGCCAGCAGCTTACCGGAGAACACTGAAGCTTTCTTT. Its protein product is CASSLPENTEAFF.

The CDR3 DNA reads as TGTGCCACCACAGGGGGCGGGAGTCAGCCCCAGCATTTT. Amino acids: CATTGGGSQPQHF. This chain connects TRBV19 to TRBJ1-5; 9 nucleotides match TRBD1. Germline lookup yields CDR1 LNHDA and CDR2 SQIVND (reference sequence). The CDR3 is 13 residues long. Trimming removed 10 bases from V and 6 bases from J; junction bases left unmatched: 7.

CDR3 DNA: TGTGCCAGTAGTTGGGCAGGGGGTTCCTACGAGCAGTACTTC. Residues: CASSWAGGSYEQYF. The J gene is TRBJ2-7, the V gene TRBV19, with 7 bases aligning to TRBD1. In germline, CDR1 is LNHDA, CDR2 SQIVND (reference sequence). This CDR3 contains 14 residues. The V and J ends lost 5 bases and 1 base, in that order; junction bases with no gene match: 5.

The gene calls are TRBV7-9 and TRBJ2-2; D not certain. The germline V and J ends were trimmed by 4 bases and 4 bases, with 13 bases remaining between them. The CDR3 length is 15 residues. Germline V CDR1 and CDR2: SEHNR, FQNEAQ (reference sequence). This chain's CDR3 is CASSYVGAFTGELFF. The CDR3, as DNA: TGTGCCAGCAGCTATGTAGGAGCTTTCACCGGGGAGCTGTTTTTT.

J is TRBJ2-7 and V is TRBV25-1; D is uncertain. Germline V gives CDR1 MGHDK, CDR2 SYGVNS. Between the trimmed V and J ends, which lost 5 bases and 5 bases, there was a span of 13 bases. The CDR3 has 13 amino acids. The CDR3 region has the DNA TGTGCCAGCAGTTCAAGGACGCCGGACGAGCAGTACTTC. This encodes CASSSRTPDEQYF.

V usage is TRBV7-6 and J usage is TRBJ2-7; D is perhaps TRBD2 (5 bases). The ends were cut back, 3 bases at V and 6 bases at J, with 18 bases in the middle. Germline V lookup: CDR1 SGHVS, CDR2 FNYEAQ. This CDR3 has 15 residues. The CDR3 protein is CASSFSSGIALEQYF. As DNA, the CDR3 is TGTGCCAGCAGCTTTTCTTCGGGGATAGCACTCGAGCAGTACTTC.

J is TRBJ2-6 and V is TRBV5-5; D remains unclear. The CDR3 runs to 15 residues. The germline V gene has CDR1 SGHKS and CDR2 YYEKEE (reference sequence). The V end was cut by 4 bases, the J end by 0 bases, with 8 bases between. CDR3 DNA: TGTGCCAGCAGCCCCCCAGACTCTGGGGCCAACGTCCTGACTTTC. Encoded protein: CASSPPDSGANVLTF. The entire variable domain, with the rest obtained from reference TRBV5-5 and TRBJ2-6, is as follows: DAGVTQSPTHLIKTRGQQVTLRCSPISGHKSVSWYQQVLGQGPQFIFQYYEKEERGRGNFPDRFSARQFPNYSSELNVNALLLGDSALYLCASSPPDSGANVLTFGAGSRLTVL.

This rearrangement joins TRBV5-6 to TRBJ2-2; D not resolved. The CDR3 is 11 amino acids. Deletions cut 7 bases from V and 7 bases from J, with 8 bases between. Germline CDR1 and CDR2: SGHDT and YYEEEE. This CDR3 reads CASEDYGELFF. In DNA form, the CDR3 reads TGTGCCAGCGAGGATTACGGGGAGCTGTTTTTT.

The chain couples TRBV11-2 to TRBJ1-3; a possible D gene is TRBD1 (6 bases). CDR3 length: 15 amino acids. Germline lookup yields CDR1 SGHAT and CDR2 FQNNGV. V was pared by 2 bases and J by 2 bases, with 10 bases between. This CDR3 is CASSLTGFPGNTIYF. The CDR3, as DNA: TGTGCCAGCAGCTTAACAGGGTTCCCTGGAAACACCATATATTTT.

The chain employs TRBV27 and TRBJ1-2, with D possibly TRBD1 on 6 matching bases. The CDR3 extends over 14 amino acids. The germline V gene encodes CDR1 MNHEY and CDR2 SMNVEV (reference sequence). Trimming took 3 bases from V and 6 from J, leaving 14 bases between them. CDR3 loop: CASSFGLTGNGYTF. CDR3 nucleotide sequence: TGTGCCAGCAGTTTTGGACTTACAGGGAATGGCTACACCTTC.

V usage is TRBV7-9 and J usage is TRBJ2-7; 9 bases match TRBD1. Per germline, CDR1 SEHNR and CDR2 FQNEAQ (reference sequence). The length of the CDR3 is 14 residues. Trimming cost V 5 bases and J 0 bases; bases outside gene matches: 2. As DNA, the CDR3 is TGTGCCAGCAGCCCGACAGGGGGCTCCTACGAGCAGTACTTC. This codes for CASSPTGGSYEQYF.

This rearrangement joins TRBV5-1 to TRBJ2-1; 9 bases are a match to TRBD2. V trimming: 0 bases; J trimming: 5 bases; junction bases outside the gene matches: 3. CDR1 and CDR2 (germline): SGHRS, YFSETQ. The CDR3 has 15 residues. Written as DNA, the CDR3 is TGCGCCAGCAGCTTGGGGCTAGCGGGGAACAATGAGCAGTTCTTC. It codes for CASSLGLAGNNEQFF.

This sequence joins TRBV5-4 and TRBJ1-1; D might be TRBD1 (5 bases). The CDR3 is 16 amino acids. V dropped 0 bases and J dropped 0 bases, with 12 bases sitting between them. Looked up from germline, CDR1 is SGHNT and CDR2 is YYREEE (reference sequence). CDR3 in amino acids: CASSLGGQGVNTEAFF. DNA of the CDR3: TGTGCCAGCAGCTTGGGGGGTCAGGGAGTGAACACTGAAGCTTTCTTT.

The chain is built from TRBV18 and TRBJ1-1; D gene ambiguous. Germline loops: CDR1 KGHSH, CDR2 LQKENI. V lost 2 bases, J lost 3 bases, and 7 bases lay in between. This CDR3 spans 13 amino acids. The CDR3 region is CASSPAWDTEAFF. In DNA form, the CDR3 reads TGTGCCAGCTCACCAGCGTGGGACACTGAAGCTTTCTTT.

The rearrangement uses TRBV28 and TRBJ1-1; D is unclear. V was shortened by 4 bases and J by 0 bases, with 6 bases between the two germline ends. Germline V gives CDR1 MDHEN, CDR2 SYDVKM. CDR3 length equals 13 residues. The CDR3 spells CASSSPVNTEAFF. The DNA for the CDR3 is TGTGCCAGCAGTTCTCCCGTGAACACTGAAGCTTTCTTT.

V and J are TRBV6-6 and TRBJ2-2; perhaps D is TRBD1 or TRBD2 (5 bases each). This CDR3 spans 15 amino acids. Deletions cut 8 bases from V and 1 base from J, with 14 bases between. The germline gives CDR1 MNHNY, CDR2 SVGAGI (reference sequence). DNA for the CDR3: TGTGCCAGCTCGATCGGGGCCGTGAACACCGGGGAGCTGTTTTTT. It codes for CASSIGAVNTGELFF.

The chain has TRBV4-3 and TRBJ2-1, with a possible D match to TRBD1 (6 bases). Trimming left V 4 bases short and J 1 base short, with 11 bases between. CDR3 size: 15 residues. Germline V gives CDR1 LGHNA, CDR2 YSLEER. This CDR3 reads CASSLDRPSYNEQFF. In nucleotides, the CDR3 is TGCGCCAGCAGCCTCGACAGGCCGTCCTACAATGAGCAGTTCTTC.

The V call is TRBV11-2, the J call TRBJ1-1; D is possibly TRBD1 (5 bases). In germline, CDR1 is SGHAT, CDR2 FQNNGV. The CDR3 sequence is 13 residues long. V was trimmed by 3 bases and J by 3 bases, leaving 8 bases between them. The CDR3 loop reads CASSFREDTEAFF. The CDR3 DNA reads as TGTGCCAGCAGCTTCAGGGAAGACACTGAAGCTTTCTTT.

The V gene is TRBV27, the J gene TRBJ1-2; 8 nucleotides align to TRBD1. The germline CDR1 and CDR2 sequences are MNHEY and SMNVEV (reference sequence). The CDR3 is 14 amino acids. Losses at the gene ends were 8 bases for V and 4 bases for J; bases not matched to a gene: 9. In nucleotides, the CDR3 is TGTGCCAGCCGGACAGGGCTGTCTCCCTATGGCTACACCTTC. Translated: CASRTGLSPYGYTF.

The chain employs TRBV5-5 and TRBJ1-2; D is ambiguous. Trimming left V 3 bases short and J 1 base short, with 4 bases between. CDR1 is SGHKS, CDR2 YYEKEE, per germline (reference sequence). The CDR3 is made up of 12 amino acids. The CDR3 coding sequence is TGTGCCAGCAGCTCGAGTAACTATGGCTACACCTTC. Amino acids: CASSSSNYGYTF.

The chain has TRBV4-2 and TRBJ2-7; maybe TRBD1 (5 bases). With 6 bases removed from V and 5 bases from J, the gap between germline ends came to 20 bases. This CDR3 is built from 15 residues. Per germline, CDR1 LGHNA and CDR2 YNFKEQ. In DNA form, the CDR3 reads TGTGCCAGCAGTCCTCTAACTCAGGGTTCCAACGAGCAGTACTTC. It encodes CASSPLTQGSNEQYF.

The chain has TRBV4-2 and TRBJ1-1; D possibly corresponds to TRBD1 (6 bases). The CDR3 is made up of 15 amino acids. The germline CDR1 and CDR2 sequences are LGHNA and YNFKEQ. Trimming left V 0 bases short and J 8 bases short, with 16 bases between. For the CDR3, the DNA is TGTGCCAGCAGCCAAGATGCCAGGGGAACCGGCGAAGCTTTCTTT. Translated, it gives CASSQDARGTGEAFF.